What follows are 21 T cell receptor beta chains derived from one specimen sequenced in a study of T cell responses to AZD1222 COVID-19 vaccine. Repertoires were generated with immunoSEQ multiplex PCR, while TCRdb's copy carries only in-frame clones and drops some. The table shows some 130,000 clones, with over 65% occurring only once. The specimen was peripheral blood, collected on day 0 of AZD1222 vaccination. These receptors were taken from an adult in good health.

This clone occurred once. The chain uses TRBV30 and TRBJ2-7, with TRBD2 matching over 13 bases. With V trimmed by 7 bases and J by 6 bases, 18 bases remained unmatched. The CDR3 length is 17 residues. Germline lookup yields CDR1 GTSNPN and CDR2 SVGIG (reference sequence). In DNA form, the CDR3 reads TGTGCCTTATCGACCGGGACTAGCGGGGTGTCGCAGCGCGAGCAGTACTTC. Translating gives CALSTGTSGVSQREQYF.

This chain connects TRBV5-1 to TRBJ1-1; 8 positions match TRBD1. This CDR3 region has 16 residues. V lost 3 bases, J lost 1 base, and 8 bases stayed unmatched. Germline CDR1 and CDR2: SGHRS and YFSETQ. CDR3 DNA: TGCGCCAGCAGCTCCGGACAGGGCGGCGGGAACACTGAAGCTTTCTTT. It translates to CASSSGQGGGNTEAFF.

V and J are TRBV11-2 and TRBJ1-1; no firm D call. The CDR3 has 18 residues. Germline CDR1 reads SGHAT; CDR2 reads FQNNGV. V shed 1 base and J shed 0 bases, with 18 bases lying between them. The CDR3 loop reads CASSLGARTVIMNTEAFF. CDR3 sequence (DNA): TGTGCCAGCAGCTTAGGGGCCAGAACCGTTATAATGAACACTGAAGCTTTCTTT.

The chain links TRBV27 to TRBJ2-7; 7 nucleotides agree with TRBD1. Per germline, CDR1 MNHEY and CDR2 SMNVEV (reference sequence). The CDR3 covers 12 residues. V dropped 7 bases and J dropped 6; count of bases not matched to a gene: 6. The CDR3 spells CASTDRAGEQYF. As DNA, the CDR3 is TGTGCCAGCACAGACAGGGCTGGCGAGCAGTACTTC.

The chain links TRBV9 to TRBJ2-2; D may be TRBD2 (5 bases). The CDR3 length is 16 residues. Germline-derived CDR1 and CDR2 are SGDLS and YYNGEE. V lost 4 bases to trimming and J lost 6 bases, with 19 bases between them. CDR3 sequence (DNA): TGTGCCAGCAGCTCTCGAGGAGGCACTGAGGCCGGGGAGCTGTTTTTT. Amino acid sequence: CASSSRGGTEAGELFF.

The V gene is TRBV2, the J gene TRBJ2-3; weak D call: TRBD1 (6 bases). This CDR3 is built from 16 residues. Germline CDR1 and CDR2: SNHLY and FYNNEI. V dropped 1 base and J dropped 1 base, with 12 bases sitting between them. Here the CDR3 DNA reads TGTGCCAGCAGTGAAGGGGCCAGACAGGGCACAGATACGCAGTATTTT. Amino acid sequence: CASSEGARQGTDTQYF.

This clone showed up just once. The rearrangement joins TRBV10-3 to TRBJ1-1, with a weak D call TRBD1 (6 bases). The CDR3 is 15 residues long. Trimming removed 4 bases at V and 1 base at J, with 13 bases between. Germline CDR1 is ENHRY and CDR2 is SYGVKD. The CDR3 here is CAISGSGGANTEAFF. CDR3 nucleotides: TGTGCCATCAGTGGCTCTGGGGGGGCGAACACTGAAGCTTTCTTT.

The chain employs TRBV15 and TRBJ2-5; D unclear. V gave up 1 base and J gave up 4 bases, with 4 bases separating them. The CDR3 totals 12 residues. The germline V gene has CDR1 LNHNV and CDR2 YYDKDF (reference sequence). CDR3 residues: CATSRGPETQYF. As DNA, the CDR3 is TGTGCCACCAGCAGAGGTCCAGAGACCCAGTACTTC.

The chain joins TRBV19 to TRBJ1-5; 9 nucleotides match TRBD1. CDR1 and CDR2 (germline): LNHDA, SQIVND (reference sequence). With V trimmed by 3 bases and J by 6 bases, 9 bases remained unmatched. The CDR3 is made up of 16 amino acids. CDR3 sequence reads: CASSMGQGRRSQPQHF. The CDR3 DNA is TGTGCCAGTAGTATGGGACAGGGCCGAAGGAGTCAGCCCCAGCATTTT.

The chain recombines TRBV20-1 with TRBJ2-1; D is uncertain. There are 13 residues in the CDR3. V dropped 3 bases and J dropped 7 bases, with 13 bases sitting between them. The germline gives CDR1 DFQATT, CDR2 SNEGSKA (reference sequence). DNA of the CDR3: TGCAGTGCTAGTTGGGTTGGTCGGAATGAGCAGTTCTTC. This translates into CSASWVGRNEQFF.

The chain employs TRBV5-1 and TRBJ2-5; 10 nucleotides match TRBD1. The CDR3 is 13 amino acids. The germline V gene has CDR1 SGHRS and CDR2 YFSETQ. The J segment lost 4 bases and the V segment lost 9 bases, leaving 6 bases of the junction unmatched. The CDR3 sequence is CATRGQGGETQYF. CDR3 sequence (DNA): TGCGCCACCAGAGGACAGGGGGGAGAGACCCAGTACTTC.

The rearrangement links TRBV7-9 to TRBJ1-2; tentatively, D is TRBD1 (5 bases). Germline CDR1 SEHNR, CDR2 FQNEAQ (reference sequence). The V and J ends lost 3 bases and 3 bases respectively, with 11 bases between them. The CDR3 totals 14 residues. CDR3 DNA: TGTGCCAGCAGCTTGTTACCGGGGCACTATGGCTACACCTTC. Translation gives CASSLLPGHYGYTF.

The chain combines TRBV10-2 with TRBJ1-6; TRBD1 aligns across 7 bases. The CDR3 sequence is 12 residues long. J lost 14 bases, V lost 8 bases, and 9 bases had no gene match. Germline V gene data show CDR1 as WSHSY and CDR2 as SAAADI. CDR3 nucleotides: TGCGCCAGCGGAGAGACAGGGTATTCCCTCCACTTT. This codes for CASGETGYSLHF.

V is TRBV9 and J is TRBJ1-1; TRBD1 agrees at 8 bases. There are 18 residues in the CDR3. Germline V gene sequence: CDR1 SGDLS, CDR2 YYNGEE. J lost 2 bases, V lost 0 bases, and 12 bases had no gene match. The DNA of the CDR3 is TGTGCCAGCAGCGTAGGCCCGCATGCCGGGACAGGCAACACTGAAGCTTTCTTT. Translation: CASSVGPHAGTGNTEAFF.

This clone was counted many times. The chain carries TRBV6-5 and TRBJ2-7, with D maybe TRBD2 (7 bases). The CDR3 is 15 amino acids. From germline, CDR1 is MNHEY and CDR2 SVGAGI. The ends were cut back, 6 bases at V and 3 bases at J, with 18 bases in the middle. The CDR3 DNA follows: TGTGCCAGCAGGCTAGAGGGGGGAGGGGACTACGAGCAGTACTTC. As protein: CASRLEGGGDYEQYF.

The chain carries TRBV5-6 and TRBJ2-2; a weak D match, TRBD1 (5 bases). The V gene lost 4 bases and the J gene lost 7 bases, with 17 bases spanning the gap. The length of the CDR3 is 15 residues. Germline CDR1 reads SGHDT; CDR2 reads YYEEEE. CDR3 loop: CASSIRQRKGGELFF. In DNA form, the CDR3 reads TGTGCCAGCAGCATTCGACAGAGGAAGGGCGGGGAGCTGTTTTTT.

This chain links TRBV19 with TRBJ2-1; 12 positions match TRBD2. V was clipped by 5 bases and J by 8 bases; unmatched bases: 7. The CDR3 is made up of 15 amino acids. CDR1 and CDR2 (germline): LNHDA, SQIVND (reference sequence). The DNA of the CDR3 is TGTGCCAGTAGTGCCCTAGCGGGGGGGCCCGATGAGCAGTTCTTC. Translating it yields CASSALAGGPDEQFF.

The chain employs TRBV7-9 and TRBJ1-6; tentatively, D is TRBD1 (5 bases). CDR3 length: 16 residues. The V gene lost 1 base and the J gene lost 8 bases, with 15 bases spanning the gap. The germline CDR1 and CDR2 sequences are SEHNR and FQNEAQ (reference sequence). Here the CDR3 DNA reads TGTGCCAGCAGCTTAGGTTCAGCAGGGCCGGATTCACCCCTCCACTTT. It yields the protein CASSLGSAGPDSPLHF. Full variable domain (rest looked up from reference TRBV7-9 and TRBJ1-6): DTGVSQNPRHKITKRGQNVTFRCDPISEHNRLYWYRQTLGQGPEFLTYFQNEAQLEKSRLLSDRFSAERPKGSFSTLEIQRTEQGDSAMYLCASSLGSAGPDSPLHFGNGTRLTVT.

The genes are TRBV28 and TRBJ1-3; D is undetermined. V gave up 4 bases and J gave up 4 bases, with 11 bases separating them. CDR1 and CDR2 from the germline V gene are MDHEN and SYDVKM. The length of the CDR3 is 14 residues. Written as DNA, the CDR3 is TGTGCCAGCAGTTCCCCCATGGAGGGAAACACCATATATTTT. Its protein product is CASSSPMEGNTIYF.

The chain couples TRBV27 to TRBJ1-4; D gene uncertain. The CDR3 spans 15 residues. V lost 3 bases, J lost 9 bases, and 17 bases lay in between. Germline V gives CDR1 MNHEY, CDR2 SMNVEV (reference sequence). For the CDR3, the DNA is TGTGCCAGCAGTTTGGGAGGAGTGCGCGGTCAAAAACTGTTTTTT. It specifies CASSLGGVRGQKLFF.

This clone was seen only once. The chain combines TRBV6-5 with TRBJ1-5; 8 bases fit TRBD1. The CDR3 runs to 14 residues. Germline CDR1 is MNHEY and CDR2 is SVGAGI. V lost 6 bases and J lost 11; bases outside the gene matches: 12. Here the CDR3 reads CASSPGQGRWAQHF. The CDR3 DNA sequence: TGTGCCAGCAGCCCCGGACAGGGTCGGTGGGCCCAGCATTTT.